This entry lists 14 T cell receptor beta chains sequenced from one sample in a study of T cell responses to AZD1222 COVID-19 vaccine. Clones were sequenced by immunoSEQ multiplex PCR, and TCRdb holds only the in-frame ones, with some missing. The sample holds some 120,000 clones, 93% seen once. The source material was peripheral blood, sampled on day 0 of AZD1222 vaccination. The source of these receptors is an adult in good health.

The V and J genes are TRBV18 and TRBJ1-4; 12 bases fit TRBD1. CDR1 and CDR2 (germline): KGHSH, LQKENI. This CDR3 comprises 16 residues. The V gene end was trimmed by 6 bases and the J gene end by 4 bases; junction bases not matched to a gene: 6. This CDR3 reads CASSLGQGAVNEKLFF. CDR3 nucleotides: TGTGCCAGCTCCCTGGGACAGGGGGCCGTTAATGAAAAACTGTTTTTT. The entire variable domain, with the rest obtained from reference TRBV18 and TRBJ1-4, is as follows: NAGVMQNPRHLVRRRGQEARLRCSPMKGHSHVYWYRQLPEEGLKFMVYLQKENIIDESGMPKERFSAEFPKEGPSILRIQQVVRGDSAAYFCASSLGQGAVNEKLFFGSGTQLSVL.

The gene calls are TRBV19 and TRBJ1-2, with TRBD1 as a possible D gene (6 bases). Trimming removed 5 bases at V and 4 bases at J, with 14 bases between. CDR3 size: 14 residues. Per germline, CDR1 LNHDA and CDR2 SQIVND (reference sequence). CDR3 coding DNA: TGTGCCAGTAGTGGGACACGGCTGACCTATGGCTACACCTTC. The encoded protein is CASSGTRLTYGYTF.

This chain uses TRBV6-5 with TRBJ1-2; possibly TRBD1 for D (5 bases). This CDR3 has 16 amino acids. The germline V gene encodes CDR1 MNHEY and CDR2 SVGAGI. The V and J ends lost 4 bases and 4 bases respectively, with 19 bases between them. In nucleotides, the CDR3 is TGTGCCAGCAGTTCCGGGACCATAGATCGGAGCTATGGCTACACCTTC. Translating gives CASSSGTIDRSYGYTF.

This clone occurred once. The chain recombines TRBV12-5 with TRBJ2-3; D call uncertain. Germline CDR1 reads LGHNT; CDR2 reads FRNRAP. V lost 2 bases and J lost 6, with 21 bases in between. The length of the CDR3 is 17 residues. The CDR3 region has the DNA TGTGCTAGTGGTTTGTCAACCTTAATACCTCCCACCGATACGCAGTATTTT. It translates to CASGLSTLIPPTDTQYF.

The chain's CDR3 is CASRTERGSTNTGELFF. In DNA, the CDR3 is TGTGCCAGCAGAACCGAGCGGGGGTCGACGAACACCGGGGAGCTGTTTTTT. This chain joins TRBV11-2 and TRBJ2-2, with 8 bases aligning to TRBD2. The CDR3 covers 17 residues. V dropped 6 bases and J dropped 0; count of bases not matched to a gene: 9. The germline CDR1 and CDR2 sequences are SGHAT and FQNNGV.

The V gene is TRBV19, the J gene TRBJ1-2, with TRBD1 identical over 7 bases. The CDR3 has 15 amino acids. Germline CDR1 reads LNHDA; CDR2 reads SQIVND (reference sequence). Losses at the gene ends were 3 bases for V and 2 bases for J; bases not matched to a gene: 6. Here the CDR3 DNA reads TGTGCCAGTAGTATTGCGGACAGGTGGAACTATGGCTACACCTTC. Its translation is CASSIADRWNYGYTF.

The DNA for the CDR3 is TGTGCCAGCAGCCAAGATTGGGGGCCGGGGGGCCACGGCTACACCTTC. Translation gives CASSQDWGPGGHGYTF. This chain joins TRBV3-1 (or the pseudogene TRBV3-2) and TRBJ1-2; D perhaps matches TRBD1 (6 bases). Per germline, CDR1 LGHDT and CDR2 YNNKEL (reference sequence). V was trimmed by 0 bases and J by 8 bases, leaving 19 bases between them. The CDR3 is 16 residues long.

This chain connects TRBV7-6 to TRBJ1-1; the D is unclear. V was shortened by 5 bases and J by 5 bases, with 15 bases between the two germline ends. Per germline, CDR1 SGHVS and CDR2 FNYEAQ. CDR3 length: 14 residues. CDR3 sequence reads: CASSRGRGGTEAFF. As DNA, the CDR3 is TGTGCCAGCAGCCGAGGACGGGGAGGGACTGAAGCTTTCTTT.

V usage is TRBV24-1 and J usage is TRBJ2-1; D gene uncertain. From germline, CDR1 is KGHDR and CDR2 SFDVKD. CDR3 length: 16 amino acids. The germline V and J ends were trimmed by 5 bases and 0 bases, with 13 bases remaining between them. Here the CDR3 DNA reads TGTGCCACCAGTGGCAACGACCGGAGCTCCTACAATGAGCAGTTCTTC. Amino acid sequence: CATSGNDRSSYNEQFF.

The CDR3 DNA follows: TGCGCCAGCAGCTTGGGCTCATGGGGCACTGAAGCTTTCTTT. Protein sequence: CASSLGSWGTEAFF. The chain uses TRBV5-1 and TRBJ1-1; D is uncertain. The CDR3 is 14 amino acids. Per the germline V gene, CDR1 is SGHRS and CDR2 is YFSETQ. Trimming took off 0 bases at V and 4 bases at J, with 10 bases between the two ends.

V is TRBV5-3 and J is TRBJ1-2, with D hard to call. TRBV5-3 is treated as an ORF (open reading frame) with a function not yet certain. The CDR3 is 15 residues long. The V gene lost 4 bases and the J gene lost 7 bases, with 20 bases spanning the gap. The CDR3 bases are TGTGCCAGAAGCGCGTATAAGGGTATAATTTGTGGCTACACCTTC. Its protein product is CARSAYKGIICGYTF.

V usage is TRBV2 and J usage is TRBJ2-2; 11 nucleotides match TRBD1. CDR1 is SNHLY and CDR2 is FYNNEI in the germline V gene. J lost 4 bases, V lost 7 bases, and 5 bases had no gene match. This CDR3 has 15 residues. CDR3 amino acids: CASTRDRGSTGELFF. Here the CDR3 DNA reads TGTGCCAGCACGCGGGACAGGGGGTCCACCGGGGAGCTGTTTTTT.

The chain uses TRBV11-3 and TRBJ1-1; 8 bases align to TRBD1. The V and J ends lost 4 bases and 3 bases, in that order; junction bases with no gene match: 1. CDR3 size: 13 residues. The germline V gene has CDR1 SGHNT and CDR2 YENEEA. CDR3 nucleotide sequence: TGTGCCAGCAGCTCACAGGGGGACACTGAAGCTTTCTTT. Its protein product is CASSSQGDTEAFF. The complete variable domain, with remaining parts taken from reference TRBV11-3 and TRBJ1-1, reads EAGVVQSPRYKIIEKKQPVAFWCNPISGHNTLYWYLQNLGQGPELLIRYENEEAVDDSQLPKDRFSAERLKGVDSTLKIQPAELGDSAVYLCASSSQGDTEAFFGQGTRLTVV.

The chain is built from TRBV6-1 and TRBJ1-6; maybe TRBD1 (6 bases). Looked up from germline, CDR1 is MNHNS and CDR2 is SASEGT. Trimming stripped 0 bases from V and 8 bases from J, with 14 bases between. This CDR3 region has 16 residues. The chain's CDR3 is CASSEAGAGTDSPLHF. The CDR3 region has the DNA TGTGCCAGCAGTGAAGCGGGGGCTGGGACCGATTCACCCCTCCACTTT.